The clone carrying this TCR beta chain occurred once. The same CDR3 also results from other DNA sequences found in this sample. This record comes from a study of shared clonotypes between healthy human individuals. Selected positively for CCR7 and CD45RO-negative, naive CD8 cells excluded terminally differentiated effector memory CD45RA+ cells. From germline, CDR1 is SEHNR and CDR2 FQNEAQ (reference sequence). This CDR3 has 13 residues. Between the trimmed V and J ends, which lost 5 bases and 0 bases, there was a span of 6 bases. Using approximately 200 ng DNA, 32,000 or so T cell genomes, the sorted-subset replicate PCRs were run. Data came from immunoSEQ multiplex PCR; TCRdb stores just in-frame clones and leaves some out. Of 700,000 to 950,000 clones in the sample, 96% were seen once.

Sequencing used naive CD8+ T cells sorted from blood. The sequence was collected from a man under 40 in good health. The J gene is TRBJ2-3, the V gene TRBV7-9; unclear D gene. Written as DNA, the CDR3 is TGTGCCAGCAGCAGTCCTAGCACAGATACGCAGTATTTT. This codes for CASSSPSTDTQYF.